This T cell receptor beta chain was observed in a study of blood T cell repertoires in COVID-19. Source study methods: The assay estimated nucleated cells by amplifying reference gene primers. Sequencing used immunoSEQ multiplex PCR; TCRdb keeps in-frame clones, though not all of them. The V and J calls and the clone size are those of that table, but D and trimming were determined from the DNA. The sample includes about 120,000 clones, about 88% of them seen just once. V was clipped by 3 bases and J by 7 bases, with 9 bases between them. The CDR3 length is 12 residues. CDR1 KGHSH and CDR2 LQKENI come from the germline V gene.

The clonotype originates from a man in his 60s with COVID-19, enrolled during active disease. The sequenced material came from peripheral blood. The chain is built from TRBV18 and TRBJ1-1, with a weak D call TRBD1 (6 bases). CDR3 residues: CASSPGTFEAFF. CDR3 in DNA: TGTGCCAGCTCACCCGGGACATTTGAAGCTTTCTTT. Based on the CDR3 plus reference TRBV18 and TRBJ1-1, the full variable domain is NAGVMQNPRHLVRRRGQEARLRCSPMKGHSHVYWYRQLPEEGLKFMVYLQKENIIDESGMPKERFSAEFPKEGPSILRIQQVVRGDSAAYFCASSPGTFEAFFGQGTRLTVV.